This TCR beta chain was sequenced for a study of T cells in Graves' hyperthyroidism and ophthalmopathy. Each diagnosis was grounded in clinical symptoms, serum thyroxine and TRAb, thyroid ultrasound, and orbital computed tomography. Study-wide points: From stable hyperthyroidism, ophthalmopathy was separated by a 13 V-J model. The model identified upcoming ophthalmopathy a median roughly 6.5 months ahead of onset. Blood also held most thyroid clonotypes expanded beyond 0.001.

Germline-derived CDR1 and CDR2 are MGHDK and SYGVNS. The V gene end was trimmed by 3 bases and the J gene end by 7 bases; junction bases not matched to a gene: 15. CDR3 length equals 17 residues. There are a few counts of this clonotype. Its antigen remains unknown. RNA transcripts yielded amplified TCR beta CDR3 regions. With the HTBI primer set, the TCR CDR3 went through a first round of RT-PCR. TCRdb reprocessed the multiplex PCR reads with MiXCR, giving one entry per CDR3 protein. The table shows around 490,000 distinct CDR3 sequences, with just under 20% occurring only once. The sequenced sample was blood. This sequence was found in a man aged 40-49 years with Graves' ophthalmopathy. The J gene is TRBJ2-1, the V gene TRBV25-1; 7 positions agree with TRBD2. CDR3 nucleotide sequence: TGTGCCAGCAGTGATCCCCTCGCGGGAGACCGCTGGAATGAGCAGTTCTTC. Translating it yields CASSDPLAGDRWNEQFF. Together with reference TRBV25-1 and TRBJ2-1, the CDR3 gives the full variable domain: EADIYQTPRYLVIGTGKKITLECSQTMGHDKMYWYQQDPGMELHLIHYSYGVNSTEKGDLSSESTVSRIRTEHFPLTLESARPSHTSQYLCASSDPLAGDRWNEQFFGPGTRLTVL.